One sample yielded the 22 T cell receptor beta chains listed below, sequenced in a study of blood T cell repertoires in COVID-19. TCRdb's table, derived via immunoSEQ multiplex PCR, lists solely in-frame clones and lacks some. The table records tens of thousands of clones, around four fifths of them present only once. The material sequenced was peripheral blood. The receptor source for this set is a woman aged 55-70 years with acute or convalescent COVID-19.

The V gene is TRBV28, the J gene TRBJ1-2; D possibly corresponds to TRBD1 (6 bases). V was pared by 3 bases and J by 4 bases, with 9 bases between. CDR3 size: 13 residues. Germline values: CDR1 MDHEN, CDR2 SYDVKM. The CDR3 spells CASSFTGTYGYTF. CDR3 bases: TGTGCCAGCAGTTTTACAGGGACCTATGGCTACACCTTC.

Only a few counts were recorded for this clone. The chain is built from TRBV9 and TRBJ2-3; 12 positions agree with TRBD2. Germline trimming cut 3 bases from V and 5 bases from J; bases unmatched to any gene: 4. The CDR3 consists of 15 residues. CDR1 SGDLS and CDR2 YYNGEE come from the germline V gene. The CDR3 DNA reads TGTGCCAGCAGCGAGACTAGCGGGAGAATAGATACGCAGTATTTT. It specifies CASSETSGRIDTQYF.

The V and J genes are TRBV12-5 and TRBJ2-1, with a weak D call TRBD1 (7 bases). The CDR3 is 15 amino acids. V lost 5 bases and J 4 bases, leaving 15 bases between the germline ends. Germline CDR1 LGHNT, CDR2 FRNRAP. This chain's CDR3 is CASGTQGEAYNEQFF. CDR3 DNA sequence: TGTGCTAGTGGTACTCAGGGGGAGGCGTACAATGAGCAGTTCTTC.

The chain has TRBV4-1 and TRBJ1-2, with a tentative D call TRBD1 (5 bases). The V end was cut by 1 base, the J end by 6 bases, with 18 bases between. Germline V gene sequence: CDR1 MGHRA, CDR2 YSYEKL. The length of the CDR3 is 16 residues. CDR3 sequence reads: CASSQVSLARGDGYTF. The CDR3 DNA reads TGCGCCAGCAGCCAAGTGTCGTTAGCTCGGGGGGATGGCTACACCTTC.

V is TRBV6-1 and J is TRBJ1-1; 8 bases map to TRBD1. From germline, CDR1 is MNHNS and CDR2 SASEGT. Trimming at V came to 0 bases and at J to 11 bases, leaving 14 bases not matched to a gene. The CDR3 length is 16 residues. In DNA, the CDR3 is TGTGCCAGCAGTGAAGCGCTTCTTAGGACAGGGCAAAGGGCTTTCTTT. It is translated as CASSEALLRTGQRAFF.

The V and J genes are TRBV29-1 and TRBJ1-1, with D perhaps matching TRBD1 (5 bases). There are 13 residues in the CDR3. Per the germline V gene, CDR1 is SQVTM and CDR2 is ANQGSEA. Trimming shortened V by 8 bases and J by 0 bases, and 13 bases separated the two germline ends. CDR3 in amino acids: CSPTVLMNTEAFF. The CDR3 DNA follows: TGCAGCCCGACAGTTCTCATGAACACTGAAGCTTTCTTT.

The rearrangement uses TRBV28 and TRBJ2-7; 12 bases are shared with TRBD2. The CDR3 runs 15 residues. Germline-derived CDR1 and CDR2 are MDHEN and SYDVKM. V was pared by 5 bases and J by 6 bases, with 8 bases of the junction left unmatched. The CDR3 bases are TGTGCCAGCAGTCCAAACCTAGCGGGAGGGGTCGAGCAGTACTTC. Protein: CASSPNLAGGVEQYF.

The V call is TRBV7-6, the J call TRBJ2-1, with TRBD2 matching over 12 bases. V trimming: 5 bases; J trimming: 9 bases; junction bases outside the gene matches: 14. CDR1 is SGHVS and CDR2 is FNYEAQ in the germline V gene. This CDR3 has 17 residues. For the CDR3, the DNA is TGTGCCAGCAGCCCAAGGGCGCCTAGCGGGAGGGCCGGTGAGCAGTTCTTC. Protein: CASSPRAPSGRAGEQFF. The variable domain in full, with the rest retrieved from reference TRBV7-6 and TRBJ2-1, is GAGVSQSPRYKVTKRGQDVALRCDPISGHVSLYWYRQALGQGPEFLTYFNYEAQQDKSGLPNDRFSAERPEGSISTLTIQRTEQRDSAMYRCASSPRAPSGRAGEQFFGPGTRLTVL.

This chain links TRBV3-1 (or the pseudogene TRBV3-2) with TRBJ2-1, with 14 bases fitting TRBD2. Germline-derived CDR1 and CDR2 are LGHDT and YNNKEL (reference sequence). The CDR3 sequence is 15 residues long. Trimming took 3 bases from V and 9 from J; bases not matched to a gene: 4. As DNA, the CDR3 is TGTGCCAGCAGCCAGAGACTAGCGGGAGGGGGTGAGCAGTTCTTC. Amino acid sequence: CASSQRLAGGGEQFF.

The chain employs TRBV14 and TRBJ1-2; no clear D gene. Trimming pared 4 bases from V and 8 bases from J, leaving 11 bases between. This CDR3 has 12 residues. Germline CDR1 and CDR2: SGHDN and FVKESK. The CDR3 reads CASSPTGYGYTF. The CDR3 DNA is TGTGCCAGCAGCCCCACGGGGTACGGCTACACCTTC.

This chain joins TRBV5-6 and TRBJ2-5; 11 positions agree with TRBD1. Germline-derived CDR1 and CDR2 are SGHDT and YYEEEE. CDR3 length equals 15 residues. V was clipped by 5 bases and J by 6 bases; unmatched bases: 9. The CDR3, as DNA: TGTGCCAGCAGTGACCCGGGACAGGGGGGACAGACCCAGTACTTC. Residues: CASSDPGQGGQTQYF.

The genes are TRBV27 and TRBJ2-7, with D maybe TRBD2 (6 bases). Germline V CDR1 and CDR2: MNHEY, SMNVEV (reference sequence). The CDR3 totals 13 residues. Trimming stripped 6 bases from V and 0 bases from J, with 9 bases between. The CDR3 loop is CASRVGGSYEQYF. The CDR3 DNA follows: TGTGCCAGCAGGGTGGGAGGCTCCTACGAGCAGTACTTC.

CDR3 coding DNA: TGTGCCAGCAGTGAGACAGGGCCTCTCTCTGGAAACACCATATATTTT. It translates to CASSETGPLSGNTIYF. This chain uses TRBV25-1 with TRBJ1-3, with TRBD1 matching over 7 bases. Unmatched junction bases numbered 5, after V lost 3 bases and J lost 0 bases. CDR1 and CDR2 from the germline V gene are MGHDK and SYGVNS. The CDR3 totals 16 residues.

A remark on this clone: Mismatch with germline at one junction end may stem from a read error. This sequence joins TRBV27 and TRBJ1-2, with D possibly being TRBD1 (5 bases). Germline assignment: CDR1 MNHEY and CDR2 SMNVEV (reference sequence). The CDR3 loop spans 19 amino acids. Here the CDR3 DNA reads TGTGCCAGCAGTCTATCGGGGTTCGGCAGGGTTCCGGGGGATTCGAGCTACACCTTC. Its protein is CASSLSGFGRVPGDSSYTF.

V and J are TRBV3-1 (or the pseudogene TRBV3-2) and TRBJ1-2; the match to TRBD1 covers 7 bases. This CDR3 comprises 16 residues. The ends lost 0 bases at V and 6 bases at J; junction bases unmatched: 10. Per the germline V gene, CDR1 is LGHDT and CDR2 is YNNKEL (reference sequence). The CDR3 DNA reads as TGTGCCAGCAGCCAAGACGGAAGGGGGCGAGGTAATGGCTACACCTTC. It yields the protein CASSQDGRGRGNGYTF.

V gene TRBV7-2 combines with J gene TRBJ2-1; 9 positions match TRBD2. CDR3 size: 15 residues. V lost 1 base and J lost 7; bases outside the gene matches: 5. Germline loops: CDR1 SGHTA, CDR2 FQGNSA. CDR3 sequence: CASSLGGRAVNEQFF. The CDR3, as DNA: TGTGCCAGCAGCTTAGGCGGGAGGGCAGTAAATGAGCAGTTCTTC.

As DNA, the CDR3 is TGTGCCAGCAGCCAAACCCTGGGACTAGCGGAGTTATTCGTTGGGCAGTTCTTC. Residues: CASSQTLGLAELFVGQFF. The J gene is TRBJ2-1, the V gene TRBV5-6; 11 nucleotides agree with TRBD2. After removal of 4 bases from V and 12 bases from J, the junction contained 21 bases not matched to a gene. Germline values: CDR1 SGHDT, CDR2 YYEEEE. The CDR3 is 18 residues long. Using reference TRBV5-6 and TRBJ2-1 for the parts outside the CDR3, the full variable domain is DAGVTQSPTHLIKTRGQQVTLRCSPKSGHDTVSWYQQALGQGPQFIFQYYEEEERQRGNFPDRFSGHQFPNYSSELNVNALLLGDSALYLCASSQTLGLAELFVGQFFGPGTRLTVL.

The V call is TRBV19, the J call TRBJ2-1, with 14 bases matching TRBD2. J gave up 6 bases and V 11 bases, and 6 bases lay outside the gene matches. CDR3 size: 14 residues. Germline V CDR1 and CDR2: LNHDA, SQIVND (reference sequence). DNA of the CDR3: TGTGCCGTAGGGACTAGCGGGAGTGGCAATGAGCAGTTCTTC. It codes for CAVGTSGSGNEQFF. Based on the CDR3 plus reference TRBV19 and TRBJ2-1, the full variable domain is DGGITQSPKYLFRKEGQNVTLSCEQNLNHDAMYWYRQDPGQGLRLIYYSQIVNDFQKGDIAEGYSVSREKKESFPLTVTSAQKNPTAFYLCAVGTSGSGNEQFFGPGTRLTVL.

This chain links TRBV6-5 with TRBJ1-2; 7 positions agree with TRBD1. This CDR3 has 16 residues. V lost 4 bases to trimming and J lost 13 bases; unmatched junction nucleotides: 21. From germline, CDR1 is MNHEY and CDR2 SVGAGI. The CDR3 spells CASSWSIPTGVEETTF. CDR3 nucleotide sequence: TGTGCCAGCAGTTGGAGTATCCCCACAGGGGTAGAGGAAACCACCTTC.

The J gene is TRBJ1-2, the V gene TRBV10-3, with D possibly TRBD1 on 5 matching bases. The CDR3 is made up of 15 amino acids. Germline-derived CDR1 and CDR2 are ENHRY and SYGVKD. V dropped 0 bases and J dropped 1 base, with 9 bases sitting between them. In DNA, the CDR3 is TGTGCCATCAGTGAGTCGTCAGGGTATAACTATGGCTACACCTTC. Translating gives CAISESSGYNYGYTF.

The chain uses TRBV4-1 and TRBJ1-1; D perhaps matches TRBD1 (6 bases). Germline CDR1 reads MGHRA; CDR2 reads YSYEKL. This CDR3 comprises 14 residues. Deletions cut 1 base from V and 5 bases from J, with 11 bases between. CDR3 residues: CASSQANRATEAFF. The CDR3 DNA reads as TGCGCCAGCAGCCAAGCGAACAGGGCAACTGAAGCTTTCTTT.

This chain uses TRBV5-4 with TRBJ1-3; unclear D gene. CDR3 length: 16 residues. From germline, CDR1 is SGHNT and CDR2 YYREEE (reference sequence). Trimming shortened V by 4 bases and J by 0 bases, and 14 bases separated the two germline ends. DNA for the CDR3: TGTGCCAGCAGCCCCGGGGTTGGGTCCTCTGGAAACACCATATATTTT. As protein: CASSPGVGSSGNTIYF.